Listed here is a single T cell receptor (beta chain). Its antigen remains unidentified. V trimming: 2 bases; J trimming: 7 bases; junction bases outside the gene matches: 9. Germline CDR1 reads MNHEY; CDR2 reads SMNVEV (reference sequence). CDR3 length: 16 amino acids. The data belong to a study of glioma-infiltrating T cells. Overall study findings and caveats: Only very few CDR3 sequences appeared in both tissue and blood.

Using RNA template, CDR3s of TCR alpha and beta were amplified with iRepertoire arm-PCR. TCRdb itself ran the multiplex PCR reads through MiXCR, one entry per CDR3 protein. The data hold some 160,000 distinct CDR3 sequences, with more than 35% observed a single time. The TCR was taken from a human donor with low-grade glioma or glioblastoma, undergoing nonglioma brain surgery, or in good health (not recorded which). Sequenced sample: glioma tissue, nonneoplastic brain tissue, or PBMCs (not recorded which). This rearrangement joins TRBV27 to TRBJ1-5, with 9 bases matching TRBD1. This CDR3 reads CASSLPTATGGQPQHF. As DNA, the CDR3 is TGTGCCAGCAGTTTACCCACCGCGACAGGGGGGCAGCCCCAGCATTTT.